Presented here are 16 T cell receptor beta chains from one specimen sequenced in a study of blood T cell repertoires in COVID-19. This table comes from immunoSEQ multiplex PCR, and its TCRdb copy is limited to in-frame clones, with some not included. The profile covers a few hundred thousand clones, with roughly 86% appearing a single time and around a tenth taken by the ten largest. The specimen was PBMCs or T cells enriched from blood (not recorded which). These receptors all come from a man between 18 and 35 years old with acute COVID-19.

This clone has a handful of counts. The same CDR3 can be traced to other DNA sequences in this sample. V is TRBV5-1 and J is TRBJ1-4, with D possibly matching TRBD1 (5 bases). The V gene lost 0 bases and the J gene lost 0 bases, with 6 bases spanning the gap. Per germline, CDR1 SGHRS and CDR2 YFSETQ. The CDR3 totals 15 residues. CDR3 loop: CASSLAGATNEKLFF. Written as DNA, the CDR3 is TGCGCCAGCAGCTTGGCGGGGGCAACTAATGAAAAACTGTTTTTT.

This chain joins TRBV5-6 and TRBJ1-5, with a weak D call TRBD1 (5 bases). V shed 2 bases and J shed 0 bases, with 6 bases lying between them. CDR1 and CDR2 (germline): SGHDT, YYEEEE. The CDR3 has 14 residues. CDR3 residues: CASSFQGSNQPQHF. CDR3 nucleotide sequence: TGTGCCAGCAGCTTCCAGGGTAGCAATCAGCCCCAGCATTTT.

The V and J genes are TRBV7-9 and TRBJ1-1; no definite D call. This CDR3 contains 15 residues. Trimming stripped 7 bases from V and 1 base from J, with 16 bases between. The germline V gene encodes CDR1 SEHNR and CDR2 FQNEAQ (reference sequence). The CDR3 coding sequence is TGTGCCAGCACCGCAGAGGGTCCTCAGAACACTGAAGCTTTCTTT. This gives the protein CASTAEGPQNTEAFF. The full variable domain, in which reference TRBV7-9 and TRBJ1-1 provide the parts outside the CDR3, is DTGVSQNPRHKITKRGQNVTFRCDPISEHNRLYWYRQTLGQGPEFLTYFQNEAQLEKSRLLSDRFSAERPKGSFSTLEIQRTEQGDSAMYLCASTAEGPQNTEAFFGQGTRLTVV.

This chain joins TRBV28 and TRBJ1-4; D perhaps matches TRBD1 (5 bases). The germline gives CDR1 MDHEN, CDR2 SYDVKM. V was trimmed by 7 bases and J by 0 bases, leaving 21 bases between them. The CDR3 sequence is 18 residues long. As DNA, the CDR3 is TGTGCCAGCACCAACCGGTGGACAAATTATGCAACTAATGAAAAACTGTTTTTT. Its protein product is CASTNRWTNYATNEKLFF. Full variable domain (outside the CDR3, taken from reference TRBV28 and TRBJ1-4): DVKVTQSSRYLVKRTGEKVFLECVQDMDHENMFWYRQDPGLGLRLIYFSYDVKMKEKGDIPEGYSVSREKKERFSLILESASTNQTSMYLCASTNRWTNYATNEKLFFGSGTQLSVL.

The chain couples TRBV5-6 to TRBJ2-1; no clear D. Germline CDR1 and CDR2: SGHDT and YYEEEE. This CDR3 has 12 amino acids. The germline V and J ends were trimmed by 0 bases and 7 bases, with 5 bases remaining between them. In nucleotides, the CDR3 is TGTGCCAGCAGCTTGGCTCGTAATGAGCAGTTCTTC. It is translated as CASSLARNEQFF.

This chain links TRBV21-1 with TRBJ2-3; TRBD2, as called in the table, went unchecked against the DNA. TRBV21-1 constitutes a pseudogene. The CDR3 runs to 15 residues. The CDR3 DNA follows: TGTGCCAGCAGCACTGAAGCGGGAGTACCAGATACGCAGTATTTT. This sequence encodes CASSTEAGVPDTQYF.

The V and J genes are TRBV24-1 and TRBJ2-1, with 7 bases lining up with TRBD2. The CDR3 spans 13 residues. In germline, CDR1 is KGHDR, CDR2 SFDVKD. With V trimmed by 6 bases and J by 3 bases, 1 base remained unmatched. For the CDR3, the DNA is TGTGCCACCAGTCAGCGGGGCTACAATGAGCAGTTCTTC. Translation: CATSQRGYNEQFF.

This clone was observed once. The rearrangement uses TRBV28 and TRBJ1-2; TRBD1 agrees at 10 bases. The CDR3 has 12 amino acids. The J segment lost 5 bases and the V segment lost 8 bases, leaving 2 bases of the junction unmatched. Per the germline V gene, CDR1 is MDHEN and CDR2 is SYDVKM. The CDR3 sequence: CASGTGDYGYTF. The CDR3 DNA is TGTGCCAGCGGGACAGGGGATTATGGCTACACCTTC.

In DNA, the CDR3 is TGTGCCAGCAGTTCTACTAGCGGGCGCACAGATACGCAGTATTTT. It yields the protein CASSSTSGRTDTQYF. The gene calls are TRBV27 and TRBJ2-3, with 9 bases matching TRBD2. V gave up 4 bases and J gave up 1 base; unmatched junction bases: 3. The CDR3 consists of 15 residues. The V gene's germline CDR1 is MNHEY and CDR2 SMNVEV (reference sequence).

J is TRBJ1-5 and V is TRBV30; 7 nucleotides align to TRBD1. CDR1 and CDR2 from the germline V gene are GTSNPN and SVGIG (reference sequence). V dropped 2 bases and J dropped 0; count of bases not matched to a gene: 4. This CDR3 is built from 15 residues. CDR3 sequence reads: CAWSLGGFSNQPQHF. For the CDR3, the DNA is TGTGCCTGGAGTCTAGGGGGCTTTAGCAATCAGCCCCAGCATTTT.

The chain is built from TRBV6-4 and TRBJ2-1, with 12 bases lining up with TRBD2. CDR1 is MRHNA, CDR2 SNTAGT, per germline. There are 15 residues in the CDR3. With 3 bases clipped from V and 7 bases from J, the junction kept 4 bases outside the gene matches. The CDR3 spells CASSETSGSGNEQFF. In DNA, the CDR3 is TGTGCCAGCAGTGAGACTAGCGGGAGTGGTAATGAGCAGTTCTTC.

The chain links TRBV30 to TRBJ1-3, with no clear D. Trimming stripped 4 bases from V and 4 bases from J, with 8 bases between. There are 12 residues in the CDR3. Per germline, CDR1 GTSNPN and CDR2 SVGIG (reference sequence). CDR3 bases: TGTGCCTGGAACCTTCAGGGAAACACCATATATTTT. It translates to CAWNLQGNTIYF.

The rearrangement uses TRBV28 and TRBJ1-2, with D hard to call. The CDR3 spans 13 residues. V was shortened by 7 bases and J by 1 base, with 10 bases between the two germline ends. CDR1 and CDR2 from the germline V gene are MDHEN and SYDVKM. The CDR3 DNA follows: TGTGCCAGCACCAAAACAATTAACTATGGCTACACCTTC. Protein: CASTKTINYGYTF.

The rearrangement uses TRBV7-6 and TRBJ2-3; TRBD2 agrees at 7 bases. Losses at the gene ends were 5 bases for V and 4 bases for J; bases not matched to a gene: 9. The CDR3 is 15 residues long. Germline V gene lookup returns CDR1 SGHVS and CDR2 FNYEAQ. The CDR3 loop is CASSPRGGRPDTQYF. CDR3 in DNA: TGTGCCAGCAGCCCTAGGGGCGGGAGACCAGATACGCAGTATTTT.

CDR3 coding DNA: TGTGCCAGCAGCGCCCCGGGACTAGCGAGCACAGATACGCAGTATTTT. Translation gives CASSAPGLASTDTQYF. This rearrangement joins TRBV11-3 to TRBJ2-3, with 10 bases that match TRBD2. Germline values: CDR1 SGHNT, CDR2 YENEEA. V was clipped by 5 bases and J by 0 bases; unmatched bases: 5. This CDR3 comprises 16 residues.

The J gene is TRBJ2-7, the V gene TRBV4-1, with TRBD2 matching over 9 bases. Germline V CDR1 and CDR2: MGHRA, YSYEKL. The CDR3 totals 17 residues. J was trimmed by 5 bases and V by 1 base; bases with no gene match: 12. The CDR3 coding sequence is TGCGCCAGCAGCCAAGTCCCACCGGCGGGAGGGCCACACGAGCAGTACTTC. Protein: CASSQVPPAGGPHEQYF.